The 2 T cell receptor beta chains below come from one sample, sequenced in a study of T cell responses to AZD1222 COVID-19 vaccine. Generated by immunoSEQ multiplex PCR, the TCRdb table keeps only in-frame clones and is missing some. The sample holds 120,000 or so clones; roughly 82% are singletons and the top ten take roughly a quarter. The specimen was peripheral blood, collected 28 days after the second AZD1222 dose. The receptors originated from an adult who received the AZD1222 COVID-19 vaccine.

The CDR3 DNA reads TGTGCCAGCAGCTTAGAGACGGGAGCCTACGAGCAGTACTTC. This translates into CASSLETGAYEQYF. The rearrangement joins TRBV11-3 to TRBJ2-7; D may be TRBD2 (6 bases). V gave up 0 bases and J gave up 2 bases, with 8 bases separating them. The germline V gene has CDR1 SGHNT and CDR2 YENEEA. This CDR3 comprises 14 residues.

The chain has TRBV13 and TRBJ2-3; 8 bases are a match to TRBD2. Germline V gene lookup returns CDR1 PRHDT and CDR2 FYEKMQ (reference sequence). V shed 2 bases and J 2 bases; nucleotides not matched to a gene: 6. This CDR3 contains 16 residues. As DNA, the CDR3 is TGTGCCAGCAGCTTATATCGGGGGGGCGCCACAGATACGCAGTATTTT. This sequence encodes CASSLYRGGATDTQYF.